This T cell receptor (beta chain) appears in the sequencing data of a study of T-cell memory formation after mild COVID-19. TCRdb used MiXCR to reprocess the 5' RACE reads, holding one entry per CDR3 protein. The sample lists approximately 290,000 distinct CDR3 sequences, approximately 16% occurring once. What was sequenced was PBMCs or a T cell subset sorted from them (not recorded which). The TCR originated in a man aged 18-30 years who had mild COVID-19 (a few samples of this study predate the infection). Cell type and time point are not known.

The chain's CDR3 is CSARDNTPRYGYTF. Written as DNA, the CDR3 is TGCAGTGCTAGAGATAACACCCCGAGATATGGCTACACCTTC. The rearrangement links TRBV20-1 to TRBJ1-2; D is ambiguous. Germline CDR1 DFQATT, CDR2 SNEGSKA (reference sequence). Trimming shortened V by 0 bases and J by 5 bases, and 13 bases separated the two germline ends. The CDR3 length is 14 residues.